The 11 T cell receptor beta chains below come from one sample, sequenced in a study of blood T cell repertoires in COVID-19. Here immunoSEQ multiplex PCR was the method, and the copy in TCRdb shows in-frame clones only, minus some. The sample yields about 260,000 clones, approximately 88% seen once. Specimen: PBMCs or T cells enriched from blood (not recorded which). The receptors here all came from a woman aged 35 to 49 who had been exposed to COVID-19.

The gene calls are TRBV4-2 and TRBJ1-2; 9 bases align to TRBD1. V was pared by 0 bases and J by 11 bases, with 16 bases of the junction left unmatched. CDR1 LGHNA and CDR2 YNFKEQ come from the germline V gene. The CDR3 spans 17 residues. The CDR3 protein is CASSQDRGTGWVSGYTF. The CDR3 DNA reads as TGTGCCAGCAGCCAAGACCGCGGGACAGGGTGGGTCTCTGGATACACCTTC.

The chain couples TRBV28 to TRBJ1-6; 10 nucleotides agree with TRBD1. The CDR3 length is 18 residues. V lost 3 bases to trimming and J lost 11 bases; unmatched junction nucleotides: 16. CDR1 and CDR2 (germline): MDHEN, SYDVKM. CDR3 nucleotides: TGTGCCAGCAGTTTTTTGTCTAAAAGGGACAGGGGCACACCACCCCTCCACTTT. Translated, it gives CASSFLSKRDRGTPPLHF.

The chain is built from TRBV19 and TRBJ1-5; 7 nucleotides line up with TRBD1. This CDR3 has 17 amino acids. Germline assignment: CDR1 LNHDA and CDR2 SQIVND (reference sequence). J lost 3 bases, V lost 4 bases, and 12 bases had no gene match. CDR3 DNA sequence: TGTGCCAGTAGTAACCGACAGGGTGGTCTTCACAATCAGCCCCAGCATTTT. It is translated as CASSNRQGGLHNQPQHF.

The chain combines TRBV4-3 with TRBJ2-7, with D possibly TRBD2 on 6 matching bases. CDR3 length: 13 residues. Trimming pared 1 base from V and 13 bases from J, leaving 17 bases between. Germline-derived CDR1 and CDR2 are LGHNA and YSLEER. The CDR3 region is CASSQVTSDVSYF. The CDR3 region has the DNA TGCGCCAGCAGCCAAGTGACTAGTGATGTGAGCTACTTC.

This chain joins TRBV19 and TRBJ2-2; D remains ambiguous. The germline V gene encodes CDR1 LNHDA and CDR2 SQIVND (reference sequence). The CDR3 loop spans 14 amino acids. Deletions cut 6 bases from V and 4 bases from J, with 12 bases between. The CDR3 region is CASRSAYSTGELFF. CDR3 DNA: TGTGCCAGTAGATCCGCGTACAGCACCGGGGAGCTGTTTTTT.

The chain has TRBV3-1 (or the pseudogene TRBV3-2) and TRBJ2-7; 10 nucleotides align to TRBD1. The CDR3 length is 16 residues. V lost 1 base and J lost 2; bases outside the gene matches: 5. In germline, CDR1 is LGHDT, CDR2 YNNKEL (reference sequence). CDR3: CASSQAGTGATYEQYF. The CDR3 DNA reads TGTGCCAGCAGCCAAGCCGGGACAGGGGCAACCTACGAGCAGTACTTC.

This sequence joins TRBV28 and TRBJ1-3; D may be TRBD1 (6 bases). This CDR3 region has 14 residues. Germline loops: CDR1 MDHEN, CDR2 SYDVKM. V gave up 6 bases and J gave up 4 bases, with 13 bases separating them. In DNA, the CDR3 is TGTGCCAGCAGCCCCCGGGGGGGCGGAAACACCATATATTTT. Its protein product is CASSPRGGGNTIYF.

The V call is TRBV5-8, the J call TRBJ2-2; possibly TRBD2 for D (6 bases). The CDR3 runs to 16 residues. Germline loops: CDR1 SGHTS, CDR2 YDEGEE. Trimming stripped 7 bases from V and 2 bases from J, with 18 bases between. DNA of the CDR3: TGTGCCAGCCTTCCCAGGAGGGCCAGTAACACCGGGGAGCTGTTTTTT. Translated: CASLPRRASNTGELFF.

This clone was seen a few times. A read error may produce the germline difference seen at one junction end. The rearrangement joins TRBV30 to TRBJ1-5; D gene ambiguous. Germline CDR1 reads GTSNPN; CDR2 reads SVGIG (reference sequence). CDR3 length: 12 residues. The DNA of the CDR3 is TGTGCCTGGAGTTCCCAGGAGGGATTTATTGCCTTT. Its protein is CAWSSQEGFIAF.

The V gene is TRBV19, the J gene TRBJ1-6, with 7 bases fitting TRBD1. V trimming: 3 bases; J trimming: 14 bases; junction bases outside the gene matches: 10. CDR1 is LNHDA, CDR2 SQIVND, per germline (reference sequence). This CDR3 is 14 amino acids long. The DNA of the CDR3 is TGTGCCAGTAGTATCTCCCGGGACAGACCTTCCCTCCACTTT. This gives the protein CASSISRDRPSLHF. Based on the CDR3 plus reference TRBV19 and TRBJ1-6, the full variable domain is DGGITQSPKYLFRKEGQNVTLSCEQNLNHDAMYWYRQDPGQGLRLIYYSQIVNDFQKGDIAEGYSVSREKKESFPLTVTSAQKNPTAFYLCASSISRDRPSLHFGNGTRLTVT.

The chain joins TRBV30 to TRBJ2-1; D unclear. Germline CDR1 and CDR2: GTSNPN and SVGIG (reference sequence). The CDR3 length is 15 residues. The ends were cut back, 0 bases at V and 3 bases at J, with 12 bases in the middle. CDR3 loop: CAWSVNMGSYNEQFF. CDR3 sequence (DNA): TGTGCCTGGAGTGTAAATATGGGCAGCTACAATGAGCAGTTCTTC.